The sequence of this T cell receptor beta chain was determined in a study of human T cells and chemical hapten exposure. Whole-study context: Application of 0.01% DPC to the upper back was done by patch test, with a reading at 6 days.

TCRdb processed the RACE reads anew with MiXCR; each CDR3 protein has one entry. Of 84,000 or so distinct CDR3 sequences in the sample, over 9.5% were seen once. As to time point: patch test 1, 2 weeks after DPC sensitization. Treatment defined: therapeutic diphenylcyclopropenone sensitization with weekly scalp DPC. From germline, CDR1 is MNHEY and CDR2 SVGEGT. Trimming took 0 bases from V and 4 from J, leaving 9 bases between them. CDR3 size: 14 residues. The chain combines TRBV6-2 or TRBV6-3 with TRBJ1-1; D ambiguous. The clonotype comes from a man aged 40-55 years with alopecia areata. Some clones in this sample may be carry-over from other donors' samples. The source was whole blood, collected in connection with sensitization to the hapten diphenylcyclopropenone (DPC). The CDR3 here is CASSYSVGGTEAFF. CDR3 nucleotide sequence: TGTGCCAGCAGTTACTCGGTGGGAGGCACTGAAGCTTTCTTT.